This T cell receptor beta chain originates from a study of CD8 T cells in Susac syndrome. From blood CD8+ and CD4+ T cells, TCR beta sequences were generated. The study used treatment-naive patients who had stable or active relapsing-remitting disease as multiple sclerosis controls. The CDR3 loop spans 16 amino acids. Trimming left V 4 bases short and J 1 base short, with 14 bases between. Per the germline V gene, CDR1 is SGDLS and CDR2 is YYNGEE. Roughly 0.45 to 1 ug RNA was reverse transcribed with random hexamers. The CDR3 of TCR beta was amplified by immunoSEQ multiplex PCR across 54 Vbeta and 13 Jbeta. From the immunoSEQ multiplex PCR reads, TCRdb called clonotypes with MiXCR, one entry per CDR3 protein. The sample has roughly 140,000 distinct CDR3 sequences, roughly 96% seen once.

The receptor's source is a human donor with multiple sclerosis. V gene TRBV9 combines with J gene TRBJ1-4; D may be TRBD1 (6 bases). Input material: CD8+ T cells from PBMCs. This CDR3 is CASSPGARRTNEKLFF. The CDR3 coding sequence is TGTGCCAGCAGCCCAGGGGCCCGGAGAACTAATGAAAAACTGTTTTTT. Full variable domain (outside the CDR3, taken from reference TRBV9 and TRBJ1-4): DSGVTQTPKHLITATGQRVTLRCSPRSGDLSVYWYQQSLDQGLQFLIQYYNGEERAKGNILERFSAQQFPDLHSELNLSSLELGDSALYFCASSPGARRTNEKLFFGSGTQLSVL.